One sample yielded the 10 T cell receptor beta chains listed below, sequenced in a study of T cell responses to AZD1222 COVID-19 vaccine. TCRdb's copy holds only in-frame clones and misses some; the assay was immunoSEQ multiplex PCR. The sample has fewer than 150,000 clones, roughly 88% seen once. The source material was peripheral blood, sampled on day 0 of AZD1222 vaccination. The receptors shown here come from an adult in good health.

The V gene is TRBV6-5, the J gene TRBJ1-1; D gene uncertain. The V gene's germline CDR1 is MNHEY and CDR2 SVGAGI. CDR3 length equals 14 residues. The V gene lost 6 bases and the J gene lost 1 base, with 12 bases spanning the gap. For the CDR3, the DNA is TGTGCCAGCAGACCCGGACGGCAGAACACTGAAGCTTTCTTT. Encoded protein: CASRPGRQNTEAFF.

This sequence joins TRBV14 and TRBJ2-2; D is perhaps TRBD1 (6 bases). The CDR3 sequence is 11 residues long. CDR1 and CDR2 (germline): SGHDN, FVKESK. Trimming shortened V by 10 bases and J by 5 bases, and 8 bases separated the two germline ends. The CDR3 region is CATRGTGELFF. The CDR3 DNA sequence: TGTGCCACCAGGGGAACCGGGGAGCTGTTTTTT. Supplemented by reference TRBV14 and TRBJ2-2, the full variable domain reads EAGVTQFPSHSVIEKGQTVTLRCDPISGHDNLYWYRRVMGKEIKFLLHFVKESKQDESGMPNNRFLAERTGGTYSTLKVQPAELEDSGVYFCATRGTGELFFGEGSRLTVL.

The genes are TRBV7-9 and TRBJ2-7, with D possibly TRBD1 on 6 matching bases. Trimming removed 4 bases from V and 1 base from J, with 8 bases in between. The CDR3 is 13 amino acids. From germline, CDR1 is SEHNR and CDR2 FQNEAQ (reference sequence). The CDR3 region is CASSSTGSYEQYF. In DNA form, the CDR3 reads TGTGCCAGCAGCTCTACAGGGTCCTACGAGCAGTACTTC.

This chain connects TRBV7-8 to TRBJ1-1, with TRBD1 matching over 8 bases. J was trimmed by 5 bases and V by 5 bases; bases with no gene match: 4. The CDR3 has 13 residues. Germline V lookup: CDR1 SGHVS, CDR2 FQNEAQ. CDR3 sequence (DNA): TGTGCCAGCAGCGCGACAGGGGTGACTGAAGCTTTCTTT. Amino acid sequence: CASSATGVTEAFF.

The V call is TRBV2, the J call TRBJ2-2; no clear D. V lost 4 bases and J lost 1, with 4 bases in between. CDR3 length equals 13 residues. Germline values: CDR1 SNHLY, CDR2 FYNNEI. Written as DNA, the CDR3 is TGTGCCAGCAGTGCACAGAACACCGGGGAGCTGTTTTTT. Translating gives CASSAQNTGELFF.

The CDR3 reads CATSRDRTGRSQHF. The CDR3 DNA reads TGTGCCACCAGCAGAGACCGGACAGGGAGATCCCAGCATTTT. This chain uses TRBV15 with TRBJ1-5; 8 nucleotides line up with TRBD1. With 0 bases clipped from V and 11 bases from J, the junction kept 6 bases outside the gene matches. The CDR3 totals 14 residues. Germline CDR1 is LNHNV and CDR2 is YYDKDF (reference sequence).

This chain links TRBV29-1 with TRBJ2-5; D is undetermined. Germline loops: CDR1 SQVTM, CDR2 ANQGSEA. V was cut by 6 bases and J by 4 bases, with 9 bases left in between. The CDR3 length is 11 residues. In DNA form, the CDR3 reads TGCAGCGTCGCCAGAGGAGAGACCCAGTACTTC. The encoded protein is CSVARGETQYF.

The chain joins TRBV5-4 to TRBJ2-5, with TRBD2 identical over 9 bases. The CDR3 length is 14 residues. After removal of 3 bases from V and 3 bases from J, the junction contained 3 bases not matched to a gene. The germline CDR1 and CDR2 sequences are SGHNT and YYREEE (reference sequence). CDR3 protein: CASSSGLAKETQYF. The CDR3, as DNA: TGTGCCAGCAGCTCGGGACTAGCTAAAGAGACCCAGTACTTC.

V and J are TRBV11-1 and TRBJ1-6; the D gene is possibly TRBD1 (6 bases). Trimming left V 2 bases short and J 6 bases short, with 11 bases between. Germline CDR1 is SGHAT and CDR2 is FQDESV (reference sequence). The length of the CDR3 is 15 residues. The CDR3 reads CASSLRRGGNSPLHF. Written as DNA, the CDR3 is TGTGCCAGCAGCTTACGAAGGGGGGGTAATTCACCCCTCCACTTT.

CDR3 coding DNA: TGTGCCAGCAGTTACCCTCGGAGCCTGACAGGAGGACGGAACACTGAAGCTTTCTTT. Its translation: CASSYPRSLTGGRNTEAFF. The chain carries TRBV6-2 or TRBV6-3 and TRBJ1-1, with a weak D call TRBD1 (6 bases). CDR1 is MNHEY, CDR2 SVGEGT, per germline. V lost 2 bases and J lost 1, with 23 bases in between. This CDR3 region has 19 residues.